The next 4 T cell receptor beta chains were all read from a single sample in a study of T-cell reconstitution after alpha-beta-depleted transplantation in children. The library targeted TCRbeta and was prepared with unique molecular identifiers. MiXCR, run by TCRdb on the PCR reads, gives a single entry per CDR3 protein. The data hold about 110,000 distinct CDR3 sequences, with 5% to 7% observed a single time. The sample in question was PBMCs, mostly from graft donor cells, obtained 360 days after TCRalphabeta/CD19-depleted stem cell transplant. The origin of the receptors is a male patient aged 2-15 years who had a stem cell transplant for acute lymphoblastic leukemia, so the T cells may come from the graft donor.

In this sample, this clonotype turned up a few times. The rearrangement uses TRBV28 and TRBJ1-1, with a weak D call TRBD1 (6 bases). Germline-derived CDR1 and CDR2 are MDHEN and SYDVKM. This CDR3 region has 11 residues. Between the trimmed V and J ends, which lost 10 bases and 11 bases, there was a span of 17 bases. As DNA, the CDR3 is TGTGCCACTTTTGACCAGGGGTGGGCTTTCTTT. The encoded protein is CATFDQGWAFF.

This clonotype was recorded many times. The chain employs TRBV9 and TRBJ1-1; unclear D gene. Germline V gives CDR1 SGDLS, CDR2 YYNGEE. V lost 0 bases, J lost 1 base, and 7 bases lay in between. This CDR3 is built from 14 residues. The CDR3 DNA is TGTGCCAGCAGCGTAGTGTTACAGAACACTGAAGCTTTCTTT. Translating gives CASSVVLQNTEAFF.

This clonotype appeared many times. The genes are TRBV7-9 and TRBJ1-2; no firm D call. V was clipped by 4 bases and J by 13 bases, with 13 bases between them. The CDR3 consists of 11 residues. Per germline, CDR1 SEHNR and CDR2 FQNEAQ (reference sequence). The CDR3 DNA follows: TGTGCCAGCAGCTCGAAGGGTCGTCGCACCTTC. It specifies CASSSKGRRTF.

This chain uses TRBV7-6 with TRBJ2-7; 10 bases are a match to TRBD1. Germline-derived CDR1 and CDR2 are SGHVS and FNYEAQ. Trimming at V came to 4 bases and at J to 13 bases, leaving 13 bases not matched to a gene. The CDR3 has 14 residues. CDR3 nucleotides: TGTGCCAGCAGCTCCGGGACAGGGGACCGCCCCGTCTACTTC. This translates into CASSSGTGDRPVYF.